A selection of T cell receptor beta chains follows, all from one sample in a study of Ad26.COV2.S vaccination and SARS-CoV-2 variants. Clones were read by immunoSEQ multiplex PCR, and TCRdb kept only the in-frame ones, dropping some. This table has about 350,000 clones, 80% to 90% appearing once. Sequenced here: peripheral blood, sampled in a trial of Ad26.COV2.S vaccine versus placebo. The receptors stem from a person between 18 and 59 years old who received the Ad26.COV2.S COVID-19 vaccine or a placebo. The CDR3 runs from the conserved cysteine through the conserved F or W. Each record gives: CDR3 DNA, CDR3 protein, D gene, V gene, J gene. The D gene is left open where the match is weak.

DNA: TGTGCCACCAGCAGAGAGGGGAGATACCGGGACAGGTTAAATCAGCCCCAGCATTTT
CDR3: CATSREGRYRDRLNQPQHF
D: TRBD1
V: TRBV15
J: TRBJ1-5

DNA: TGTGCCAGCAGTTTGGAGGGGGCGGGTGAGACCCAGTACTTC
CDR3: CASSLEGAGETQYF
D: -
V: TRBV28
J: TRBJ2-5

DNA: TGTGCCAGTAGAGGACAGAGTAATGAAAAACTGTTTTTT
CDR3: CASRGQSNEKLFF
D: -
V: TRBV19
J: TRBJ1-4

DNA: TGTGCCAGTATCCCCTCGACTAGCGGGAGGACATTAAGCACCGGGGAGCTGTTTTTT
CDR3: CASIPSTSGRTLSTGELFF
D: TRBD2
V: TRBV19
J: TRBJ2-2

DNA: TGTGCCAGCAGCTTAGGGGCAATCTCCTACGAGCAGTACTTC
CDR3: CASSLGAISYEQYF
D: -
V: TRBV7-2
J: TRBJ2-7

DNA: TGTGCCAGCAGCCAGGGGGGTAGTCGACAGCCCCAGCATTTT
CDR3: CASSQGGSRQPQHF
D: -
V: TRBV3-1/TRBV3-2
J: TRBJ1-5

DNA: TGTGCCACCAGCAGAGATTGGAAGAGGGGGTTAGCCAAAAACATTCAGTACTTC
CDR3: CATSRDWKRGLAKNIQYF
D: -
V: TRBV15
J: TRBJ2-4

DNA: TGTGCCAGCAGCTTTGGCGGAGCTAACTATGGCTACACCTTC
CDR3: CASSFGGANYGYTF
D: -
V: TRBV9
J: TRBJ1-2

DNA: TGTGCCAGCAGCTTGTTCCGGGGGGGGACGGCGGACGAGCAGTACTTC
CDR3: CASSLFRGGTADEQYF
D: TRBD2
V: TRBV5-4
J: TRBJ2-7

DNA: TGTGCCAGCAGGAGCGGGGGCCAATCCTACAATGAGCAGTTCTTC
CDR3: CASRSGGQSYNEQFF
D: TRBD2
V: TRBV6-6
J: TRBJ2-1